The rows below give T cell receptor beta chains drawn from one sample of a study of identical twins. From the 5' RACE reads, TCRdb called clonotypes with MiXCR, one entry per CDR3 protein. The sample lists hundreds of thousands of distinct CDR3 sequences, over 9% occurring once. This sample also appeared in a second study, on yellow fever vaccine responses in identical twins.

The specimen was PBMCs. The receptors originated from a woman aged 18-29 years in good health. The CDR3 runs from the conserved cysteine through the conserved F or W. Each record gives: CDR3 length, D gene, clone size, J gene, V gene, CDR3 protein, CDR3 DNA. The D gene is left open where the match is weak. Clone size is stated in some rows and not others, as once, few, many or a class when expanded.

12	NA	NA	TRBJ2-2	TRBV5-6	CASSMDPGELFF	TGTGCCAGCAGTATGGACCCCGGGGAGCTGTTTTTT
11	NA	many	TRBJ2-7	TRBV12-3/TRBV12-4	CASSATYEQYF	TGTGCCAGCAGTGCCACCTACGAGCAGTACTTC
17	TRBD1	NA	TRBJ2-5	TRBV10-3	CAISDKESTGKQETQYF	TGTGCCATCAGTGATAAGGAATCGACAGGGAAACAAGAGACCCAGTACTTC
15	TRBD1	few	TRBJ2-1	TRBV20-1	CSAPGTGGVYNEQFF	TGCAGTGCTCCCGGGACAGGGGGCGTATACAATGAGCAGTTCTTC
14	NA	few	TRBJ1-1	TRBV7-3	CASSLTGSDTEAFF	TGTGCCAGCAGCTTAACAGGGTCTGACACTGAAGCTTTCTTT
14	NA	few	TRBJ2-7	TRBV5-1	CASSPGDLSYEQYF	TGCGCCAGCAGCCCAGGGGATTTAAGCTACGAGCAGTACTTC
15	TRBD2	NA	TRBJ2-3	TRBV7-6	CASSTGLGDTDTQYF	TGTGCCAGCAGCACGGGACTAGGCGACACAGATACGCAGTATTTT
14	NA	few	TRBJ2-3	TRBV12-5	CASGLVSGVDTQYF	TGTGCTAGTGGTTTGGTATCAGGGGTAGATACGCAGTATTTT
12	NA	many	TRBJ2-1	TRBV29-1	CSVSQAYNEQFF	TGCAGCGTTTCCCAGGCGTACAATGAGCAGTTCTTC
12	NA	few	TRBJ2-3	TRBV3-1	CASSQVLEKPYF	TGTGCCAGCAGCCAAGTCCTAGAAAAGCCGTATTTT
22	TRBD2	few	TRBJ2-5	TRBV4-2	CASSLWRGSGLAGGRPKETQYF	TGTGCCAGCAGCCTTTGGAGGGGGTCCGGACTAGCGGGAGGGAGGCCAAAAGAGACCCAGTACTTC
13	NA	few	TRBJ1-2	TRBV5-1	CASSTDYNYGYTF	TGCGCCAGCAGCACAGACTATAACTATGGCTACACCTTC
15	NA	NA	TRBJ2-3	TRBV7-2	CASSLKGHLTDTQYF	TGTGCCAGCAGCTTAAAGGGACACCTCACAGATACGCAGTATTTT
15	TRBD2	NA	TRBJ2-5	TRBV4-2	CASSQSRGGWETQYF	TGTGCCAGCAGCCAGTCTAGGGGAGGGTGGGAGACCCAGTACTTC
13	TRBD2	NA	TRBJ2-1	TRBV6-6	CASSYGGRESQFF	TGTGCCAGCAGTTACGGAGGGAGGGAGTCCCAGTTCTTC
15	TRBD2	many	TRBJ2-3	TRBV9	CASSVSGSTTDTQYF	TGTGCCAGCAGCGTTAGCGGGAGTACCACAGATACGCAGTATTTT
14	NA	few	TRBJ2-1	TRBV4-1	CASSLAPSRDEQFF	TGCGCCAGCAGCCTGGCCCCCTCAAGGGATGAGCAGTTCTTC
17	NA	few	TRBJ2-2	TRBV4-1	CASSQVGPSPDTGELFF	TGCGCCAGCAGCCAAGTGGGACCGTCCCCCGACACCGGGGAGCTGTTTTTT
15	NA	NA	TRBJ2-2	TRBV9	CASSVLSANTGELFF	TGTGCCAGCAGCGTACTATCCGCGAACACCGGGGAGCTGTTTTTT
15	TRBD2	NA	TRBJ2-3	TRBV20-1	CSAISSGGAIDTQYF	TGCAGTGCTATCTCTAGCGGGGGGGCTATAGATACGCAGTATTTT
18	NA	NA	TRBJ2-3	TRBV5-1	CASSLGPAAARLTDTQYF	TGCGCCAGCAGCTTGGGACCGGCGGCAGCCCGATTAACAGATACGCAGTATTTT
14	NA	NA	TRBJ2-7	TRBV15	CATSREGFGYEQYF	TGTGCCACCAGCAGAGAGGGCTTCGGATACGAGCAGTACTTC
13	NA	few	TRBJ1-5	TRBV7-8	CASSLGGLKPQHF	TGTGCCAGCAGCTTAGGGGGGTTGAAGCCCCAGCATTTT
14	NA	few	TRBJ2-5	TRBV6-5	CASSYSRTGETQYF	TGTGCCAGCAGTTACTCGCGGACTGGGGAGACCCAGTACTTC
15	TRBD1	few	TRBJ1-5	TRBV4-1	CASSRGQGASQPQHF	TGCGCCAGCAGCCGCGGACAGGGGGCCTCTCAGCCCCAGCATTTT
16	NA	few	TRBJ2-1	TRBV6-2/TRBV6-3	CASSLTGTTFYNEQFF	TGTGCCAGCAGTTTAACCGGGACGACCTTTTACAATGAGCAGTTCTTC
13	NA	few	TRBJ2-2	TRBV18	CASSPREYGELFF	TGTGCCAGCTCACCAAGGGAATACGGGGAGCTGTTTTTT
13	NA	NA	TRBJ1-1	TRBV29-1	CSVQGGTLGEAFF	TGCAGCGTCCAGGGAGGTACTCTGGGGGAAGCTTTCTTT
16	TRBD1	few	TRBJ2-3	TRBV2	CASRPGQVLSTDTQYF	TGTGCCAGCAGACCCGGACAGGTCCTTAGCACAGATACGCAGTATTTT
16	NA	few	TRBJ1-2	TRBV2	CASSEGSGGLYYGYTF	TGTGCCAGCAGTGAAGGAAGTGGCGGGCTCTACTATGGCTACACCTTC
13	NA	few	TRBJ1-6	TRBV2	CASSEVGLTPLHF	TGTGCCAGCAGTGAAGTAGGGCTGACACCCCTCCACTTT
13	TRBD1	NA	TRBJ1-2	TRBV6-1	CASSRTGDNGYTF	TGTGCCAGCAGTAGGACAGGGGATAATGGCTACACCTTC
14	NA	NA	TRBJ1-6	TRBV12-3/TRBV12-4	CASSLLQNNSPLHF	TGTGCCAGCAGTTTGTTACAAAATAATTCACCCCTCCACTTT
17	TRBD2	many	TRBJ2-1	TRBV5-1	CASSLAGTSGINNEQFF	TGCGCCAGCAGCTTGGCGGGGACTAGCGGGATCAACAATGAGCAGTTCTTC
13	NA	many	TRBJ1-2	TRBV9	CASSAWGDYGYTF	TGTGCCAGCAGCGCCTGGGGCGACTATGGCTACACCTTC
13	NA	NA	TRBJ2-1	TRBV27	CASNNYRAGEQFF	TGTGCCAGCAACAACTACAGGGCGGGTGAGCAGTTCTTC
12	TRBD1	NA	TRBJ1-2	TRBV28	CASSWLQGGYTF	TGTGCCAGCAGCTGGCTCCAGGGGGGATACACCTTC
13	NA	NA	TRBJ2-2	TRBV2	CASNGRETGELFF	TGTGCCAGCAACGGCAGGGAGACCGGGGAGCTGTTTTTT
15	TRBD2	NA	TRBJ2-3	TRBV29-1	CSVERLAGPTDTQYF	TGCAGCGTTGAAAGGCTAGCGGGGCCCACAGATACGCAGTATTTT
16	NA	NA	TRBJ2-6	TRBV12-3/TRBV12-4	CASSPQSSTGANVLTF	TGTGCCAGCAGCCCCCAATCGTCAACTGGGGCCAACGTCCTGACTTTC
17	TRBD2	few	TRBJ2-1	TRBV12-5	CASAPPVRTSGYNEQFF	TGTGCTAGTGCCCCCCCTGTGAGGACTAGCGGATACAATGAGCAGTTCTTC
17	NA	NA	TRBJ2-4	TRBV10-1	CASSESTGPPFANIQYF	TGCGCCAGCAGTGAGTCGACGGGGCCTCCCTTCGCAAACATTCAGTACTTC
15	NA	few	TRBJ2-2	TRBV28	CASSLGRLSGGELFF	TGTGCCAGCAGTTTAGGGCGCTTGAGCGGCGGGGAGCTGTTTTTT
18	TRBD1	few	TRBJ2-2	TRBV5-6	CASSPPGQGLRTAGELFF	TGTGCCAGCAGTCCACCGGGACAGGGGCTCCGAACGGCCGGGGAGCTGTTTTTT